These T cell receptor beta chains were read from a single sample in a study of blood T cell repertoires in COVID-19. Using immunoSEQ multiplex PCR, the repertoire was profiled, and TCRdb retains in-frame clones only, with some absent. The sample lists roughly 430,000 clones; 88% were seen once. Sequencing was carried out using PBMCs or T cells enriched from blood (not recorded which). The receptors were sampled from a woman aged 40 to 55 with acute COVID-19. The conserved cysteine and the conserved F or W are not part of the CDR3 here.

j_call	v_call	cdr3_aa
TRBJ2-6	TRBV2	ASRTGQGSSGANVLT
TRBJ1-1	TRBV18	ASTRGQDTEAF
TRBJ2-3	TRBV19	ASSIGRVRADTQY
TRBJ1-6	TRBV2	ASTPGEIYNSPLH
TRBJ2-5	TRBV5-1	ASSLGGTSGGQETQY
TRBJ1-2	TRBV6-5	ASSLTHNYGYT
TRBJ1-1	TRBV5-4	ASSPDSLDTEAF
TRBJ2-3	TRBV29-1	SVGQGNTDTQY
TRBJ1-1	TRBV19	ASSIPPTGGPMNTEAF
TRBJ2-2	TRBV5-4	ASSARLGVRELF
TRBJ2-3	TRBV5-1	ASSRVAGGTTDTQY
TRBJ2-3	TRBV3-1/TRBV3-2	ASSPPGSGASTDTQY
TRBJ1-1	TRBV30	AWTETEAF
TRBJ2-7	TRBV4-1	ASSLSGTGTYEQY
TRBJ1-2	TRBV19	ASRSMPGQGALGYGYT
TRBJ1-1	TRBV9	ASSAPDRGYTEAF
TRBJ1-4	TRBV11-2	ASSLGWTNEKLF
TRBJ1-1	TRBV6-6	ASRQDSLEFEAF
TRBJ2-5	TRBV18	ASSPLKLAGAPSETQY
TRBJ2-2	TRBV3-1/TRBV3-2	ASSQQDRAGTGELF
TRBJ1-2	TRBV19	ASTNGQANYGYT